Below are 5 T cell receptor beta chains sequenced from a single sample in a study of blood T cell repertoires in COVID-19. This table comes from immunoSEQ multiplex PCR, and its TCRdb copy is limited to in-frame clones, with some not included. The sample lists a few hundred thousand clones, roughly four fifths seen once, with approximately 8.7% in the top ten. Sequencing was carried out using PBMCs or T cells enriched from blood (not recorded which). The source of these receptors is a man aged 35-49 years who had recovered from COVID-19.

The chain joins TRBV5-1 to TRBJ2-2; 15 positions match TRBD2. The V gene's germline CDR1 is SGHRS and CDR2 YFSETQ. J lost 6 bases, V lost 0 bases, and 3 bases had no gene match. CDR3 length: 17 amino acids. CDR3 in DNA: TGCGCCAGCAGCTTGGTACGGACTAGCGGGGGGGCCGGGGAGCTGTTTTTT. Protein: CASSLVRTSGGAGELFF.

This clone was observed a few times. The chain carries TRBV24-1 and TRBJ2-3; D might be TRBD1 (5 bases). Trimming shortened V by 2 bases and J by 2 bases, and 10 bases separated the two germline ends. This CDR3 region has 15 residues. CDR1 and CDR2 from the germline V gene are KGHDR and SFDVKD. The chain's CDR3 is CATSDSRVYTDTQYF. In nucleotides, the CDR3 is TGTGCCACCAGTGATTCCAGGGTATACACAGATACGCAGTATTTT.

The chain has TRBV2 and TRBJ2-5; D gene unclear. Trimming shortened V by 6 bases and J by 4 bases, and 6 bases separated the two germline ends. CDR1 and CDR2 from the germline V gene are SNHLY and FYNNEI. The length of the CDR3 is 11 residues. CDR3 loop: CASSPGETQYF. CDR3 DNA sequence: TGTGCCAGCAGCCCCGGAGAGACCCAGTACTTC. The whole variable domain, remainder taken from reference TRBV2 and TRBJ2-5, is EPEVTQTPSHQVTQMGQEVILRCVPISNHLYFYWYRQILGQKVEFLVSFYNNEISEKSEIFDDQFSVERPDGSNFTLKIRSTKLEDSAMYFCASSPGETQYFGPGTRLLVL.

The V call is TRBV5-6, the J call TRBJ2-1; 15 nucleotides agree with TRBD2. In germline, CDR1 is SGHDT, CDR2 YYEEEE. The ends lost 4 bases at V and 6 bases at J; junction bases unmatched: 14. The length of the CDR3 is 19 residues. As DNA, the CDR3 is TGTGCCAGCAGCGCCCCGGGACTAGCGGGGGGCCCCTCTGGCAATGAGCAGTTCTTC. Protein: CASSAPGLAGGPSGNEQFF.

The chain employs TRBV7-3 and TRBJ1-2; possibly TRBD1 for D (5 bases). V was cut by 5 bases and J by 8 bases, with 21 bases left in between. The CDR3 runs 15 residues. Germline assignment: CDR1 SGHTA and CDR2 FQGTGA. The CDR3 nucleotides are TGTGCCAGCAGCCCCCAGAAGGGTCCGGGGGAAGGCTACACCTTC. Amino acid sequence: CASSPQKGPGEGYTF.